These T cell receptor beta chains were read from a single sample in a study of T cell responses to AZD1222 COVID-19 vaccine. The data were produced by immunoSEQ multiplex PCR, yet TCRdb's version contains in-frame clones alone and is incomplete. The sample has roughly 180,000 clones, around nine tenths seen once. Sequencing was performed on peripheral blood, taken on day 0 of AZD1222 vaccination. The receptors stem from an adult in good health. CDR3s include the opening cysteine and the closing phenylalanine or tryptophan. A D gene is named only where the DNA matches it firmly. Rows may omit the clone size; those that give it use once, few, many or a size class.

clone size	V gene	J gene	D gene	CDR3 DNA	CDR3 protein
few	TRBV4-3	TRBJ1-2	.	TGCGCCAGCAGCCTTGGGGCGGATGCTAACTATGGCTACACCTTC	CASSLGADANYGYTF
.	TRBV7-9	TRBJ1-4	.	TGTGCCAGCAGCTTGGGCCACCAAATAGAAAAACTGTTTTTT	CASSLGHQIEKLFF
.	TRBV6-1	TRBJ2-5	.	TGTGCCAGCAGTGATGTAGTTGCAGGGAACCAAGAGACCCAGTACTTC	CASSDVVAGNQETQYF
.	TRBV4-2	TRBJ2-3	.	TGTGCCAGCAGCCAAGATTGGGCGGCGGGAAAAGATACGCAGTATTTT	CASSQDWAAGKDTQYF
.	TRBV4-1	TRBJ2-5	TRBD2	TGCGCCAGCAGCCTACCGGGACTAGCGGGGCAAGAGACCCAGTACTTC	CASSLPGLAGQETQYF
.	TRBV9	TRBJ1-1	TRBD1	TGTGCCAGCAGCGTATCCGGCAGGGGGCTGGCTGAAGCTTTCTTT	CASSVSGRGLAEAFF
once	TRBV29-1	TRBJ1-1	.	TGCACCGCGAGGGGTCGGACTGAAGCTTTCTTT	CTARGRTEAFF
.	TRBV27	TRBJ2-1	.	TGTGCCAGCTTCTTGCTCGGGGGGCCCCCTGTGTATGAGCAGTTCTTC	CASFLLGGPPVYEQFF
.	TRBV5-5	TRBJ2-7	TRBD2	TGTGCCAGCAGCTCGAGCGGGACGCGGAGCTCCTACGAGCAGTACTTC	CASSSSGTRSSYEQYF
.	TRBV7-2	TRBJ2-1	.	TGTGCCAGCAGCCCCGGGGGGGGGACAGGGAGGTACAATGAGCAGTTCTTC	CASSPGGGTGRYNEQFF
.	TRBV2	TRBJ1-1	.	TGTGCCAACTTATTGACAGGCGAGAACACTGAAGCTTTCTTT	CANLLTGENTEAFF
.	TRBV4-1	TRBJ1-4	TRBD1	TGCGCCAGCAGCCCCGGACAGGTTAGGGAAAAACTGTTTTTT	CASSPGQVREKLFF
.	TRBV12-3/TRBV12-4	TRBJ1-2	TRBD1	TGTGCCAGCAGTAACAGGGGAGGGGGCTACACCTTC	CASSNRGGGYTF
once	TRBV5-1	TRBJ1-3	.	TGCGCCAGCAGCTTGGATGGAAACACCATATATTTT	CASSLDGNTIYF
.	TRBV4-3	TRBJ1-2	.	TGCGCCAGCAGCCAAGGACAGTATGGCTACACCTTC	CASSQGQYGYTF
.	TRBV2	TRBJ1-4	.	TGTGCCAGCAGTGAACTGGGGGGAACTAATGAAAAACTGTTTTTT	CASSELGGTNEKLFF
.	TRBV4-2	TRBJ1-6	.	TGTGCCAGCAGCCAAGATGGGGCAGGACACAATTCACCCCTCCACTTT	CASSQDGAGHNSPLHF
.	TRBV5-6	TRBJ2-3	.	TGTGCCAGCAGCTTGCTTTCGTTCGGTTGGGGGGTGGCAGATACGCAGTATTTT	CASSLLSFGWGVADTQYF
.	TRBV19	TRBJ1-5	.	TGTGCCAGTAGAAAACGACAGGATAGCAATCAGCCCCAGCATTTT	CASRKRQDSNQPQHF
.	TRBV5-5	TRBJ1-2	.	TGTGCCAGCAGCCCATCGGGACAAATTAATGGCTACACCTTC	CASSPSGQINGYTF
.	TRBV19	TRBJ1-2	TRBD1	TGTGCCAGTAGTATCCCAAGACCCGGGACAGATCTAGGCTACACCTTC	CASSIPRPGTDLGYTF